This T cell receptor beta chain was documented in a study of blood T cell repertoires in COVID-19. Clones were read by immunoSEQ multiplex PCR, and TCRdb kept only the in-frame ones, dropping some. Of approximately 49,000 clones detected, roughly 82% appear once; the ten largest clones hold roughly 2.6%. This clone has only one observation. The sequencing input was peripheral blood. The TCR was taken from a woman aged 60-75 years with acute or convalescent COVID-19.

CDR3 bases: TGTGCCAGCAGCTCAACCCCTGGGGGAGGGGAGACCCAGTACTTC. Translation: CASSSTPGGGETQYF. The genes are TRBV5-6 and TRBJ2-5; TRBD2 matches 7 bases. V shed 3 bases, J shed 5 bases, and the junction held 10 bases outside the gene matches. CDR1 SGHDT and CDR2 YYEEEE come from the germline V gene. The CDR3 runs to 15 residues.